The entry below gives a single T cell receptor beta chain sequence along with its context. Its antigen is unknown. Time point of the sample: late sampling 161 to 241 days after vaccination in a few convalescent patients. The treatment is: roughly ten-day PBMC culture with coronavirus spike peptide pools or control peptides (ViraFEST assay). ViraFEST used peptide pools to expand antigen-specific T cells and subsequently sequenced their TCRs. This entry is derived from a study of vaccination and CD4 T cells after COVID-19. Study background: The authors used overlapping spike peptides from SARS-CoV-2, HCoV-NL63, HCoV-OC43 and HCoV-229E to stimulate cells.

Study outcomes and limitations: Post-vaccination reactive clonotypes (median approximately 38) did not differ significantly from post-infection (21).

At the Johns Hopkins FTIC core, DNA taken from cultured CD4+ T cells was sequenced by way of the Oncomine TCR Beta short-read assay. From the PCR reads, TCRdb called clonotypes with MiXCR, one entry per CDR3 protein. Among roughly 23,000 distinct CDR3 sequences listed, less than 45% were seen once. The CDR3 runs to 17 residues. Germline assignment: CDR1 DFQATT and CDR2 SNEGSKA (reference sequence). The trim removed 6 bases at V and 4 bases at J, leaving 19 bases unmatched. The material sequenced was CD4+ T cells from blood, cultured in vitro, taken about 7 months after SARS-CoV-2 vaccination. The sequence was collected from a human donor who had recovered from COVID-19. This rearrangement joins TRBV20-1 to TRBJ2-3; 7 bases align to TRBD2. CDR3 loop: CSAGGQGLDKSPDTQYF. The CDR3 nucleotides read TGCAGTGCCGGAGGCCAAGGACTAGATAAGAGTCCAGATACGCAGTATTTT.